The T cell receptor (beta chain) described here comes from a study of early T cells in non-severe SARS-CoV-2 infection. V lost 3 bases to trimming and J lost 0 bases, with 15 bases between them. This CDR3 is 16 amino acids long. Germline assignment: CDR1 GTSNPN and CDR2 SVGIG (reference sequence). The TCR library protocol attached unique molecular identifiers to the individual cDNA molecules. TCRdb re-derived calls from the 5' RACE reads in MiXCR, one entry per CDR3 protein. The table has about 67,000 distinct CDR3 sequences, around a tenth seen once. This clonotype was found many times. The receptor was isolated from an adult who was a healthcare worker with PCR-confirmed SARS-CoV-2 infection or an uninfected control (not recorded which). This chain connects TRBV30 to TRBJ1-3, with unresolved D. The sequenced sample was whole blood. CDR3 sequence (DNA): TGTGCCTGGAGCAGTTGGATGGGGAGCTCTGGAAACACCATATATTTT. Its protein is CAWSSWMGSSGNTIYF.